Included here is one TCR beta chain sequence, with context. Measured with immunoSEQ multiplex PCR; TCRdb has only the in-frame clones, and not every one. The sample lists around 140,000 clones; 93% were seen once. The V end lost 5 bases, the J end lost 6 bases, and 15 bases lay between the germline ends. Germline CDR1 reads SGHTA; CDR2 reads FQGTGA. The CDR3 totals 14 residues. The data stem from a study of control samples from healthy donors and cancer patients. V is TRBV7-3 and J is TRBJ2-3; D gene uncertain. Sequenced material: blood. This sequence was found in a young man in good health. Here the CDR3 reads CASSQSDPLDTQYF. The CDR3 DNA sequence: TGTGCCAGCAGCCAATCGGACCCCCTGGATACGCAGTATTTT. Together with reference TRBV7-3 and TRBJ2-3, the CDR3 gives the full variable domain: GAGVSQTPSNKVTEKGKYVELRCDPISGHTALYWYRQSLGQGPEFLIYFQGTGAADDSGLPNDRFFAVRPEGSVSTLKIQRTERGDSAVYLCASSQSDPLDTQYFGPGTRLTVL.